The entry below gives a single T cell receptor (beta chain) sequence along with its context. Assembly of TCR beta libraries relied on iRepertoire HTBI primers together with Arm-PCR of CDR3 regions. In TCRdb, the multiplex PCR reads were re-called with MiXCR into one record per CDR3 protein. The sample comprises approximately 350,000 distinct CDR3 sequences, approximately 12% of which are singletons, and approximately 20% rests with the top ten. These data come from a study of regulatory T cells in long-lasting Graves disease. Study-level information: Patients with new Graves' disease had used antithyroid drugs below 3 months.

V lost 4 bases and J lost 5, with 10 bases in between. The CDR3 has 12 amino acids. Germline CDR1 is SQVTM and CDR2 is ANQGSEA. Indicated time point: newly diagnosed GD, antithyroid drugs for less than 3 months. PBMC-derived RNA was used for the TCR library. This same sample was also part of a study on T cells in Graves' hyperthyroidism and ophthalmopathy. That report adds: Ophthalmopathy got predicted by the model a median approximately 6.4 months before its onset.

The sequence came from a woman between 18 and 30 years old with Graves disease. J is TRBJ2-3 and V is TRBV29-1; a weak D match, TRBD1 (5 bases). The material was peripheral blood mononuclear cells (PBMCs), obtained at new diagnosis, from a patient treated with antithyroid drugs. Written as DNA, the CDR3 is TGCAGCGTTGGAATCCAGGGAGATACGCAGTATTTT. Translation gives CSVGIQGDTQYF.